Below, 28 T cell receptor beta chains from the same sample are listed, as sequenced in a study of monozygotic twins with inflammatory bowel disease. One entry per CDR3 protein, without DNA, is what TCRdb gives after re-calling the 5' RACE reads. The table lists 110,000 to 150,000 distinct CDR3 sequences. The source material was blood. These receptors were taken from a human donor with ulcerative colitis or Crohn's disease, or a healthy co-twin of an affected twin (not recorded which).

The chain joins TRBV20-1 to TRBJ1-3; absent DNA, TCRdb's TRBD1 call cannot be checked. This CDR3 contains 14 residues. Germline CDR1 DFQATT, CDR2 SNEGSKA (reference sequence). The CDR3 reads CSASGSPAGNTIYF.

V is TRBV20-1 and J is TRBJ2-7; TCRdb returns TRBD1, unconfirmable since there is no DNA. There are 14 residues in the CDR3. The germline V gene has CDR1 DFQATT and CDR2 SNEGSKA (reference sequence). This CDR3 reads CSARDLGTALEQYF.

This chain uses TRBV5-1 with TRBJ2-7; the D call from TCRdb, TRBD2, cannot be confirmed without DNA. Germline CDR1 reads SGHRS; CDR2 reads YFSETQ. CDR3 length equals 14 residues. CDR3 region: CASLSGTPPYEQYF.

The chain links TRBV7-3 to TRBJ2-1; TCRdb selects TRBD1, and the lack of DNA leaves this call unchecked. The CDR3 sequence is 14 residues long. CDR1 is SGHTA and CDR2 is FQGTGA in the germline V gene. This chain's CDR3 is CASSSGTGRLEQFF.

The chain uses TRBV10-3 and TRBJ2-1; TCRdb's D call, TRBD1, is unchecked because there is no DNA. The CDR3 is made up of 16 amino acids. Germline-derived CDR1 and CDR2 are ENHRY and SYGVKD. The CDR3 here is CAISEGGPSSYNEQFF.

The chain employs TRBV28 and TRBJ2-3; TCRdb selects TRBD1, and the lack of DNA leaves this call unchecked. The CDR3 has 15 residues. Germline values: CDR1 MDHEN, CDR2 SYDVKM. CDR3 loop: CASSFGQVDTDTQYF.

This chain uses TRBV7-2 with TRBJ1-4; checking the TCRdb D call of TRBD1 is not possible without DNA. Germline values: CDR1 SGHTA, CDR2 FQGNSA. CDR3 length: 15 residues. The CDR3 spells CASSLGQGAREKLFF. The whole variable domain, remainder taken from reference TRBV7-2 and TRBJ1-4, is GAGVSQSPSNKVTEKGKDVELRCDPISGHTALYWYRQSLGQGLEFLIYFQGNSAPDKSGLPSDRFSAERTGGSVSTLTIQRTQQEDSAVYLCASSLGQGAREKLFFGSGTQLSVL.

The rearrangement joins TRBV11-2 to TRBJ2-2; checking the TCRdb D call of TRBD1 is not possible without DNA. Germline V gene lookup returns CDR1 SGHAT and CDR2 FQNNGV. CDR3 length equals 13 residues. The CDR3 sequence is CASSLQGSGELFF.

CDR3 residues: CASSEWGSMGYEQYF. This chain connects TRBV6-1 to TRBJ2-7; TCRdb's assignment of TRBD1 cannot be checked, as there is no DNA. In germline, CDR1 is MNHNS, CDR2 SASEGT. This CDR3 contains 15 residues.

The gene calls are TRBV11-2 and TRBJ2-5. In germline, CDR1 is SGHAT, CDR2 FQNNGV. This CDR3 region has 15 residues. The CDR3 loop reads CASSLGQVSQETQYF.

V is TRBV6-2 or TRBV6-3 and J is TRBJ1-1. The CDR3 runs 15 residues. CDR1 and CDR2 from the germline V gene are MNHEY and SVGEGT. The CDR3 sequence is CASSSEGRSNTEAFF.

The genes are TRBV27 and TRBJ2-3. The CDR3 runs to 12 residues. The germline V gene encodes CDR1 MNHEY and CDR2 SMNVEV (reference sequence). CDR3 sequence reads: CASRRTTDTQYF.

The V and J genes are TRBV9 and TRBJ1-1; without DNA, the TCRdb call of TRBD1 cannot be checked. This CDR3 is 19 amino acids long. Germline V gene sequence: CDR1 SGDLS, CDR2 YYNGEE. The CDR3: CASSVEPLIVGGRNTEAFF. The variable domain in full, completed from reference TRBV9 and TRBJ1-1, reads DSGVTQTPKHLITATGQRVTLRCSPRSGDLSVYWYQQSLDQGLQFLIQYYNGEERAKGNILERFSAQQFPDLHSELNLSSLELGDSALYFCASSVEPLIVGGRNTEAFFGQGTRLTVV.

The CDR3 loop reads CSARRRGHEKLFF. The rearrangement links TRBV20-1 to TRBJ1-4; the TCRdb call, TRBD1, lacks DNA for checking. Looked up from germline, CDR1 is DFQATT and CDR2 is SNEGSKA (reference sequence). The CDR3 is 13 residues long.

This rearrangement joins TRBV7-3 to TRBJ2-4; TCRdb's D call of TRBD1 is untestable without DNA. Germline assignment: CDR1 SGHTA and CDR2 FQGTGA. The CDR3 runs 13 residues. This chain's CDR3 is CASSLRDGGTQYF.

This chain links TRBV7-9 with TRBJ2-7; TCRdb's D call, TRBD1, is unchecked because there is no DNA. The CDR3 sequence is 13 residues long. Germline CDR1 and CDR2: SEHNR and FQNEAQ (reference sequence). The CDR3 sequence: CASSFRGDREQYF.

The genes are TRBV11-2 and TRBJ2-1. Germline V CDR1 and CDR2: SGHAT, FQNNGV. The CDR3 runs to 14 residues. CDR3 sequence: CASSLQVSYNEQFF.

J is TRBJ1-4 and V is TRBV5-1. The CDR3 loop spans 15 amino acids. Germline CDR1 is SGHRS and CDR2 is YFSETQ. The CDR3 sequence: CASSLARTANEKLFF.

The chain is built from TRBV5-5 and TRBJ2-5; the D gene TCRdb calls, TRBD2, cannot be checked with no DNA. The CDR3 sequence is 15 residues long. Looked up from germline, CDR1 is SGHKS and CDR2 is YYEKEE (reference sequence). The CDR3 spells CASSFDGGRGETQYF.

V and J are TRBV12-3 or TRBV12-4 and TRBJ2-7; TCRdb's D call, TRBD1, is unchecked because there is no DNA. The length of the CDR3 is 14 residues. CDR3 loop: CASSLGRRGDEQYF.

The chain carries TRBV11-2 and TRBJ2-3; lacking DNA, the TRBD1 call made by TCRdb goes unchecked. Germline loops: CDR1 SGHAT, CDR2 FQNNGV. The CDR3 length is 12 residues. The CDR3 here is CASSQQENTQYF.

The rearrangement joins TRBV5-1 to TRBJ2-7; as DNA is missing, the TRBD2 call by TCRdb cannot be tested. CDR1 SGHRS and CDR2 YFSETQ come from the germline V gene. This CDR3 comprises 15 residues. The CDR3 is CASSLTPGGSYEQYF. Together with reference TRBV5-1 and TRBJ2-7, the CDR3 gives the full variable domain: KAGVTQTPRYLIKTRGQQVTLSCSPISGHRSVSWYQQTPGQGLQFLFEYFSETQRNKGNFPGRFSGRQFSNSRSEMNVSTLELGDSALYLCASSLTPGGSYEQYFGPGTRLTVT.

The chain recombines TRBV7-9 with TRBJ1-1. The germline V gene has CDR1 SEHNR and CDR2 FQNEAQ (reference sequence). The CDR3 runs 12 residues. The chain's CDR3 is CASSKSNTEAFF.

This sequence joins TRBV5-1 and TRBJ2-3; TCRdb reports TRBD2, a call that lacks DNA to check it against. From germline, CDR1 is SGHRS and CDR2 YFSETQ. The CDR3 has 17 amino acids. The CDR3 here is CASSLALASSLSDTQYF.

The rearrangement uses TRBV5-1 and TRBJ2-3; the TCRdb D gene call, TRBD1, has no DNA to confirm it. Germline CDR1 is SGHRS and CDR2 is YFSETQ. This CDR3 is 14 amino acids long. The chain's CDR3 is CASSLRTETDTQYF.

The CDR3 region is CSVVWYNEQFF. The chain combines TRBV29-1 with TRBJ2-1. The CDR3 contains 11 residues. Germline loops: CDR1 SQVTM, CDR2 ANQGSEA.

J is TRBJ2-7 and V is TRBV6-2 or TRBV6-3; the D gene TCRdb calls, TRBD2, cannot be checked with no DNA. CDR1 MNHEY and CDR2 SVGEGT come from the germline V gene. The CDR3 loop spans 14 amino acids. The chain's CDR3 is CASRLLAGKSEQYF.

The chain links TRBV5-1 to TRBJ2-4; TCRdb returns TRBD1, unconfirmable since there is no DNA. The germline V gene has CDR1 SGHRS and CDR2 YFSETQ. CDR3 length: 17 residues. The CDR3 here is CASSPSVGEPAKNIQYF.